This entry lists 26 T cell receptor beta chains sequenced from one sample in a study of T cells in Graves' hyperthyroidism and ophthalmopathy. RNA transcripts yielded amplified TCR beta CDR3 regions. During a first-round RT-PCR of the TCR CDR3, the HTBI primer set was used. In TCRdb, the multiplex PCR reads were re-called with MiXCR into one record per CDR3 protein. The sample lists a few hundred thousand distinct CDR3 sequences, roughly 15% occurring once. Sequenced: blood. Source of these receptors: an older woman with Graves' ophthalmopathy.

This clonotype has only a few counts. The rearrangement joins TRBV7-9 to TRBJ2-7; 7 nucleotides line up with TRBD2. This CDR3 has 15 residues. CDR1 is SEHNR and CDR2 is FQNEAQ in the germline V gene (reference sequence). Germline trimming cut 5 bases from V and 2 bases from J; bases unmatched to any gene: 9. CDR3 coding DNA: TGTGCCAGCAGCACTGGGGGGGAGGGACCCTACGAGCAGTACTTC. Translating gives CASSTGGEGPYEQYF.

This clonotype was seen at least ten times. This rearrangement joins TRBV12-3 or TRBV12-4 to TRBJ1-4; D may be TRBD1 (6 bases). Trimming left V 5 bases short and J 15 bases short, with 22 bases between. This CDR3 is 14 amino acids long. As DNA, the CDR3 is TGTGCCAGCAGTACAAGGACAGCAGCGCATATGTTGTTTTTT. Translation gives CASSTRTAAHMLFF.

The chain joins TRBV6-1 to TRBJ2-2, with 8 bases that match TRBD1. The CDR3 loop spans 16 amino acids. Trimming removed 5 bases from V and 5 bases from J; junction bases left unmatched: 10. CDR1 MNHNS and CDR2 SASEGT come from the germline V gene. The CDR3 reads CASSTGQGTRTGELFF. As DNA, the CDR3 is TGTGCCAGCAGTACCGGACAGGGAACTCGTACCGGGGAGCTGTTTTTT.

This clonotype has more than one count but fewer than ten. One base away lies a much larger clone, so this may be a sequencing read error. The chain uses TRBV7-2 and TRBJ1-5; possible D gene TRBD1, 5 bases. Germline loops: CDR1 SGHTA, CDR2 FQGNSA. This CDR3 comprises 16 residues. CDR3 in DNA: TGTGCCAGCTGCTTAGCGGGGGGTACGGGCAATCAGCCCCAGCATTTT. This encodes CASCLAGGTGNQPQHF.

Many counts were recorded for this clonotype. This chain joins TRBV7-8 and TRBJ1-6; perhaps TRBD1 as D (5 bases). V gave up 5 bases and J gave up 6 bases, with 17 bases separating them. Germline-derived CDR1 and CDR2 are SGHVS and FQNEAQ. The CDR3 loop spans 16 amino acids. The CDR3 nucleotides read TGTGCCAGCAGCGTCGGGACGGACTCTTCTAATTCACCCCTCCACTTT. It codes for CASSVGTDSSNSPLHF.

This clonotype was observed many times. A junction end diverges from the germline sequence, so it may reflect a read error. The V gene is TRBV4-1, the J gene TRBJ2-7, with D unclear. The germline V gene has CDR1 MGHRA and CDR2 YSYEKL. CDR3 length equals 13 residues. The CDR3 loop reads CASSQGLAYEQYF. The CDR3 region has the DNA TGTGCCAGCAGCCAAGGATTAGCCTACGAGCAGTACTTC.

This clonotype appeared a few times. CDR3 residues: CASSVAVGAGGNIQYF. CDR3 nucleotide sequence: TGTGCCAGCAGCGTAGCGGTGGGGGCTGGGGGAAACATTCAGTACTTC. This chain connects TRBV9 to TRBJ2-4, with D tentatively TRBD1 (6 bases). The CDR3 covers 16 residues. CDR1 and CDR2 from the germline V gene are SGDLS and YYNGEE. V was pared by 0 bases and J by 6 bases, with 16 bases between.

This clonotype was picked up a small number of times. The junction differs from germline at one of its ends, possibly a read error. The CDR3 nucleotides are TGCGCCAGCGGCTTGGAACAGGGCGCAGAGACCCAGTACTTC. Amino acid sequence: CASGLEQGAETQYF. The J gene is TRBJ2-5, the V gene TRBV5-1, with D maybe TRBD1 (6 bases). The germline V gene encodes CDR1 SGHRS and CDR2 YFSETQ. This CDR3 has 14 residues.

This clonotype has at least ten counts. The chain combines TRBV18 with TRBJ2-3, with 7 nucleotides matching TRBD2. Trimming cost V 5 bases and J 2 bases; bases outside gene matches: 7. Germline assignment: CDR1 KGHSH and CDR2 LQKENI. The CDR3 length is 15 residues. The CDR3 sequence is CASSTQLATTDTQYF. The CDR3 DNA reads TGTGCCAGCTCAACCCAACTAGCGACCACAGATACGCAGTATTTT.

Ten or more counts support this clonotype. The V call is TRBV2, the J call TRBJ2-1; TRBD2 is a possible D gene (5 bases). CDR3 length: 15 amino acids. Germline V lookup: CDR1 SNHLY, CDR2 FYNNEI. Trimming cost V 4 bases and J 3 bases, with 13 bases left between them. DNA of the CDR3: TGTGCCAGCAGTGGACTATCTATTGACTACAATGAGCAGTTCTTC. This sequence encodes CASSGLSIDYNEQFF. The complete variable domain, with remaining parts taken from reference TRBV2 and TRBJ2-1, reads EPEVTQTPSHQVTQMGQEVILRCVPISNHLYFYWYRQILGQKVEFLVSFYNNEISEKSEIFDDQFSVERPDGSNFTLKIRSTKLEDSAMYFCASSGLSIDYNEQFFGPGTRLTVL.

The CDR3 DNA is TGCAGTGCTAGAGAGTCGGGGGCTTACACAGATACGCAGTATTTT. The encoded protein is CSARESGAYTDTQYF. The chain employs TRBV20-1 and TRBJ2-3, with D perhaps being TRBD1 or TRBD2 (6 bases each). This CDR3 is 15 amino acids long. Trimming left V 0 bases short and J 2 bases short, with 12 bases between. Germline values: CDR1 DFQATT, CDR2 SNEGSKA (reference sequence).

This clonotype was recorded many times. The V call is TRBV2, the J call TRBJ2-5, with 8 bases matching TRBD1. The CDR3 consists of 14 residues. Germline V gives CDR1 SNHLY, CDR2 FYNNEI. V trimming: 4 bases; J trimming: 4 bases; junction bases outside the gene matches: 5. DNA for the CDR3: TGTGCCAGCAGTGCAGGGACAGGTGTAGAGACCCAGTACTTC. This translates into CASSAGTGVETQYF.

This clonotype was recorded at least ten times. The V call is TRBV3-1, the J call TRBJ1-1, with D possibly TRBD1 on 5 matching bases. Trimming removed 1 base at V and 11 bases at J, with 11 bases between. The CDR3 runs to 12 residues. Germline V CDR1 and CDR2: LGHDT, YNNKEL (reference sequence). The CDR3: CASSQAGTWAFF. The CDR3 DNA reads TGTGCCAGCAGCCAAGCCGGGACCTGGGCTTTCTTT.

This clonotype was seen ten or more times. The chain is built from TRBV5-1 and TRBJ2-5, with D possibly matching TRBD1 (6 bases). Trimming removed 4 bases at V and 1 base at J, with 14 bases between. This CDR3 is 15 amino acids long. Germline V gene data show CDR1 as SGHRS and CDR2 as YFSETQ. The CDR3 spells CASSTNREVQETQYF. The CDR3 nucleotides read TGCGCCAGCAGCACAAACAGGGAAGTCCAAGAGACCCAGTACTTC.

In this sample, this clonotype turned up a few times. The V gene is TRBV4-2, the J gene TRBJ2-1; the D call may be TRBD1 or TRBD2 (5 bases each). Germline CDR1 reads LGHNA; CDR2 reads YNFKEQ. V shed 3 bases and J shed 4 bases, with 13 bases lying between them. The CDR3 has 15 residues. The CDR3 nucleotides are TGTGCCAGCAGCCAGGATACCGGGACGTACAATGAGCAGTTCTTC. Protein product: CASSQDTGTYNEQFF.

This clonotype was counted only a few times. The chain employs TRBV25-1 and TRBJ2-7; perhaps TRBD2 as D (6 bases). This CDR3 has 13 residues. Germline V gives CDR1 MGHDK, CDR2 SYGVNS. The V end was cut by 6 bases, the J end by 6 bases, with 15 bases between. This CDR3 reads CASRDPGESEQYF. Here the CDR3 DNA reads TGTGCCAGCAGGGACCCGGGGGAAAGCGAGCAGTACTTC.

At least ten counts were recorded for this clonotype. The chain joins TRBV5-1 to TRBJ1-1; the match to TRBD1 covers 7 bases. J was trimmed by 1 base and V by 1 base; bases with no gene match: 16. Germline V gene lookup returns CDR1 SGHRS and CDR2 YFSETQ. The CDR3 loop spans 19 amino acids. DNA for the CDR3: TGCGCCAGCAGCTTGCCTATACAGGGGAATCCCTCACAGAACACTGAAGCTTTCTTT. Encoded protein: CASSLPIQGNPSQNTEAFF.

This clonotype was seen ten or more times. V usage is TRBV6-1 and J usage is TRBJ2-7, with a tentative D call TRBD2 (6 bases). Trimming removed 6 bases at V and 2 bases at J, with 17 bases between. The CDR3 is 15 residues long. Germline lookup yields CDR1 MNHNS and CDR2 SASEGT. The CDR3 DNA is TGTGCCAGCAGCGGAGGGCCCTTTTCAACCTACGAGCAGTACTTC. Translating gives CASSGGPFSTYEQYF.

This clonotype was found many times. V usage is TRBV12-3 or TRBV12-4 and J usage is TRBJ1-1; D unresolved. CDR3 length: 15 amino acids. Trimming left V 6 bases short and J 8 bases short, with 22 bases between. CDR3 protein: CASSFRPPSGSEAFF. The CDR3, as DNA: TGTGCCAGCAGCTTCCGTCCCCCCTCTGGGTCCGAAGCTTTCTTT.

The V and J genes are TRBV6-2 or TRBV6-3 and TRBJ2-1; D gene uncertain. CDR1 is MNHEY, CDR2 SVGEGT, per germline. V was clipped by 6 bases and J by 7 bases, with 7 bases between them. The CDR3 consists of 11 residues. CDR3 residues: CASRDGNEQFF. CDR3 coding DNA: TGTGCCAGCAGGGACGGGAATGAGCAGTTCTTC.

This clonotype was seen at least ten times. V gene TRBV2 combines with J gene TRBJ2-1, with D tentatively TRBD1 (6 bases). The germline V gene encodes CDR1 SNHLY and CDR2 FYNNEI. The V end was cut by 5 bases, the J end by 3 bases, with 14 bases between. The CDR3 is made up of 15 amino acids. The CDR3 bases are TGTGCCAGCAGTCAAACCGGACAGAACTACAATGAGCAGTTCTTC. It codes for CASSQTGQNYNEQFF.

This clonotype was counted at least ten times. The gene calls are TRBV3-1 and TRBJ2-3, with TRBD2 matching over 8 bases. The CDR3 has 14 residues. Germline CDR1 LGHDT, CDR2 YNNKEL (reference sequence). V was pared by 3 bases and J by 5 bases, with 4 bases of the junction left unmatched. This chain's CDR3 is CASSHSGIGDTQYF. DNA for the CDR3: TGTGCCAGCAGCCATAGCGGGATAGGAGATACGCAGTATTTT.

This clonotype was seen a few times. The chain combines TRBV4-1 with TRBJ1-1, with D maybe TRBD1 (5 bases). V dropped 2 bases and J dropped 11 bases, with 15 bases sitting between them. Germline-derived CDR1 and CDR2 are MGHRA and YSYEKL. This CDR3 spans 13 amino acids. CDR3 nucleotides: TGCGCCAGCAGCCAAATAGGGACTTCCGAGGCTTTCTTT. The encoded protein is CASSQIGTSEAFF.

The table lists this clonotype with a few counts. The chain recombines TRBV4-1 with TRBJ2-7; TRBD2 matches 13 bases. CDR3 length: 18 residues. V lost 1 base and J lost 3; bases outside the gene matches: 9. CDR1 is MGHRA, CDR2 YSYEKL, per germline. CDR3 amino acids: CASSQVNGGTSGNYEQYF. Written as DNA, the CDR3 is TGCGCCAGCAGCCAAGTAAACGGCGGGACTAGCGGGAACTACGAGCAGTACTTC.

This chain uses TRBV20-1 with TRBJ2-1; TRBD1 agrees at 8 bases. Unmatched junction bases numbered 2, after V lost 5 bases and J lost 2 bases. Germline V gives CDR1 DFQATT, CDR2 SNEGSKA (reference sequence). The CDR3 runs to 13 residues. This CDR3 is CSAQTGAYNEQFF. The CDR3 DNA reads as TGCAGTGCTCAGACAGGGGCCTACAATGAGCAGTTCTTC.

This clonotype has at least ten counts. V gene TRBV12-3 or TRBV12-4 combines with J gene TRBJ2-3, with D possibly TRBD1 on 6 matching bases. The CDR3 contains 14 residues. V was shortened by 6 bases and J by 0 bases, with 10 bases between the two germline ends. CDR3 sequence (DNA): TGTGCCAGCAGGCGCAGGGGCAGCACAGATACGCAGTATTTT. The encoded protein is CASRRRGSTDTQYF.